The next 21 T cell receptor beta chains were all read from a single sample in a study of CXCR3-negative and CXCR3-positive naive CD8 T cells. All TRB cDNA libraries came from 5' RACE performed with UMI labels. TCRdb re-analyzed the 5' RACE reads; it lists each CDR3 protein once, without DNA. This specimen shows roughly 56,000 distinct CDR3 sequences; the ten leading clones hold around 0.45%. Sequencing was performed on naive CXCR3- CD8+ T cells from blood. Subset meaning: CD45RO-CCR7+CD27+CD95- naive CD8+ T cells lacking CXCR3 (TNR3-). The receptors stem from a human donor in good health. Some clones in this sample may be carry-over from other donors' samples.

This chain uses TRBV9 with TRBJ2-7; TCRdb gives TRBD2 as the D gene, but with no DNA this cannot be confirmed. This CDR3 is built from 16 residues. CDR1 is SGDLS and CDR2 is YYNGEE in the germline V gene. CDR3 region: CASSVVSGSAVYEQYF.

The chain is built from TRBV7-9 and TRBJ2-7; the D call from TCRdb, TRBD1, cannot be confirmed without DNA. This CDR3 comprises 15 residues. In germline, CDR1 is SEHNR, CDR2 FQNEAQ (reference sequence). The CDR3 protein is CASSSRDRVSYEQYF.

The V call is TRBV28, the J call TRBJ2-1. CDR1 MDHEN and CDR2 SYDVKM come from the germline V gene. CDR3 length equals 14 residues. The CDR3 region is CASKGTANINEQFF.

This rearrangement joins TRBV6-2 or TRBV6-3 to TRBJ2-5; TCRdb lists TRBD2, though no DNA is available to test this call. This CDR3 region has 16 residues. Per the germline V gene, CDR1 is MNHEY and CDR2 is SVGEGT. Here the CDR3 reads CASRPGLADEQETQYF.

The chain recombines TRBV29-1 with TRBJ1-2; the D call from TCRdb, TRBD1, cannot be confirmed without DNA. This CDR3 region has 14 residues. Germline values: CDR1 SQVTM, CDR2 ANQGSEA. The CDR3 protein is CSVEGQGPNYGYTF. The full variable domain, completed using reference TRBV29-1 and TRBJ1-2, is SAVISQKPSRDICQRGTSLTIQCQVDSQVTMMFWYRQQPGQSLTLIATANQGSEATYESGFVIDKFPISRPNLTFSTLTVSNMSPEDSSIYLCSVEGQGPNYGYTFGSGTRLTVV.

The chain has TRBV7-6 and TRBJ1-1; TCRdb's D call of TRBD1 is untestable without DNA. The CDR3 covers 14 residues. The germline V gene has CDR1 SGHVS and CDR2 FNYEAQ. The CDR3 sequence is CASSLEMGADEAFF.

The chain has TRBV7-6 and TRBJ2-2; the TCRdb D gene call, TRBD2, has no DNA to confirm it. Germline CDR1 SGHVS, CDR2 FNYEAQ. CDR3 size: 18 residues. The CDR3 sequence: CASSSGLAGTTNTGELFF.

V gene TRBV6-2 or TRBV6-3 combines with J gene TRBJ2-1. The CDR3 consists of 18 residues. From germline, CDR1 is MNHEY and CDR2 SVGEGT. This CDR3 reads CASSFPVASTSSYNEQFF.

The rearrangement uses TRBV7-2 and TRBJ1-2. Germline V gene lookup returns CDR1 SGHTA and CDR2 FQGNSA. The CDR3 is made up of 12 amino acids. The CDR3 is CASSPAGYGYTF.

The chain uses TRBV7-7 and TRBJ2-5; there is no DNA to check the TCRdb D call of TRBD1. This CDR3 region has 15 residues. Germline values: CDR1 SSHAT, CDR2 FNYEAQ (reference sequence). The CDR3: CASSLGTGLLETQYF.

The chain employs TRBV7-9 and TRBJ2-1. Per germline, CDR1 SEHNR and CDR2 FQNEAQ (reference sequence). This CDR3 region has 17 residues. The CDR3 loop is CASSLNAAGGSYNEQFF.

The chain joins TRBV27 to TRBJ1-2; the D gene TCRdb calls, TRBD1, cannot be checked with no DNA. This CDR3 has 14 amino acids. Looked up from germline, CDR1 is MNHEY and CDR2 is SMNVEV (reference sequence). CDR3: CASSQGESAYGYTF.

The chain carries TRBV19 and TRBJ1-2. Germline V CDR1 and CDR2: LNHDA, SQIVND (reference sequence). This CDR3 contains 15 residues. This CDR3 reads CASSVTLVVFYGYTF.

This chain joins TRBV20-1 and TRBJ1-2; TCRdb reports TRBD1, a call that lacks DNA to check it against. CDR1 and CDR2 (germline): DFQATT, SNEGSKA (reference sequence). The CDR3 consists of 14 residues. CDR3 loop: CSARDRQEIYGYTF.

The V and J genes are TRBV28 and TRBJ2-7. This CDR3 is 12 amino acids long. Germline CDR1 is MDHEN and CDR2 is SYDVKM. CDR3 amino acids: CASSLFSNEQYF.

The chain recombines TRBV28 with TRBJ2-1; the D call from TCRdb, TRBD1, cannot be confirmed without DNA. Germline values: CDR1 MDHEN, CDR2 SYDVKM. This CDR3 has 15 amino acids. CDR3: CASSLGRATYNEQFF.

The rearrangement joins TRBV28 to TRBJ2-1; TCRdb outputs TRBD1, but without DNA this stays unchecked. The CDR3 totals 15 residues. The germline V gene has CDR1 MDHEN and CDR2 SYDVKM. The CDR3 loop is CASSFSAGGVNEQFF.

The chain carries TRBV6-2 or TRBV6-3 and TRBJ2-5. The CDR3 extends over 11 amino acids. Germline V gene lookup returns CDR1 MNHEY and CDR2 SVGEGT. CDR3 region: CASRVRETQYF.

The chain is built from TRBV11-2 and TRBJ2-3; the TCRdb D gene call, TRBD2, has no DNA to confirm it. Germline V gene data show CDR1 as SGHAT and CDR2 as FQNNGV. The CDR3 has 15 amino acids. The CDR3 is CASRAGRGVSDTQYF.

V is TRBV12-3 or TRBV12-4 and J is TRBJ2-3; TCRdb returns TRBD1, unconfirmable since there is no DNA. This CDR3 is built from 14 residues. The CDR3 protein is CASSAPLGTATQYF.

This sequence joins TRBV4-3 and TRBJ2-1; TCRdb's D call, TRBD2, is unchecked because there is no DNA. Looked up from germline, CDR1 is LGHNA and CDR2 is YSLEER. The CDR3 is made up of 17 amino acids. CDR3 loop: CASSQDRLEGGSNEQFF.